Here is one T cell receptor (beta chain) with its context. These data originate in a study of control samples from healthy donors and cancer patients. Sequencing was performed with immunoSEQ multiplex PCR; in TCRdb, only in-frame clones are kept and a portion is missing. Found here are 150,000 to 200,000 clones, approximately 95% of them singletons; the top ten hold around 1.6%. CDR1 and CDR2 (germline): SGDLS, YYNGEE. Trimming pared 2 bases from V and 2 bases from J, leaving 9 bases between. The CDR3 has 14 amino acids. The rearrangement links TRBV9 to TRBJ2-3, with D uncertain. Sequenced input: blood. The source of this sequence is a man between 18 and 35 years old in good health. The DNA of the CDR3 is TGTGCCAGCAGCGTGTCACAAGACACAGATACGCAGTATTTT. Amino acids: CASSVSQDTDTQYF. The full variable domain, with the rest looked up from reference TRBV9 and TRBJ2-3, is DSGVTQTPKHLITATGQRVTLRCSPRSGDLSVYWYQQSLDQGLQFLIQYYNGEERAKGNILERFSAQQFPDLHSELNLSSLELGDSALYFCASSVSQDTDTQYFGPGTRLTVL.